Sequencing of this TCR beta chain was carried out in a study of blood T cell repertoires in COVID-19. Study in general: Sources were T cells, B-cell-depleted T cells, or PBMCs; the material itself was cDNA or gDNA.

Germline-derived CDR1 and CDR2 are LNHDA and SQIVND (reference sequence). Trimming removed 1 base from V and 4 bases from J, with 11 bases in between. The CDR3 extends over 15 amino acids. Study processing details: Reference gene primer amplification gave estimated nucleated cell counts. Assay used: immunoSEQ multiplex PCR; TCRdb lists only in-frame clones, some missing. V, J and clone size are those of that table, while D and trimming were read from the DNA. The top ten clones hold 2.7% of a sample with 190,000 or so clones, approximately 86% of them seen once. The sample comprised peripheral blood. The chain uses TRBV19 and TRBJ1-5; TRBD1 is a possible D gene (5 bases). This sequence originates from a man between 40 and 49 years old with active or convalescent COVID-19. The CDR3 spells CASSIGAGRNQPQHF. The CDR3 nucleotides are TGTGCCAGTAGTATAGGGGCAGGGCGGAATCAGCCCCAGCATTTT.